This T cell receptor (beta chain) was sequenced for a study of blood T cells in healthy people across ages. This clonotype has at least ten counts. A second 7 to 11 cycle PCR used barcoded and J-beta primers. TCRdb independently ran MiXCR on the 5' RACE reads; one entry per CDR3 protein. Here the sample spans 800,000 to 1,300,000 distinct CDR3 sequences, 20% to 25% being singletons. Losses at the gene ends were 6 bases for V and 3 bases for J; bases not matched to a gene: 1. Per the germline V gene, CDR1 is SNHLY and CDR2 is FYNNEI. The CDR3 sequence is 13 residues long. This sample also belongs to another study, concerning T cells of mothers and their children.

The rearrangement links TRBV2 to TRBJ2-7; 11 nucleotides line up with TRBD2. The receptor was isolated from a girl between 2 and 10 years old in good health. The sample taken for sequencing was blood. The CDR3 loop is CASSGLAGYEQYF. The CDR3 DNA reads TGTGCCAGCAGCGGACTAGCGGGCTACGAGCAGTACTTC. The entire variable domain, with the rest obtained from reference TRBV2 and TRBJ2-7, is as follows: EPEVTQTPSHQVTQMGQEVILRCVPISNHLYFYWYRQILGQKVEFLVSFYNNEISEKSEIFDDQFSVERPDGSNFTLKIRSTKLEDSAMYFCASSGLAGYEQYFGPGTRLTVT.